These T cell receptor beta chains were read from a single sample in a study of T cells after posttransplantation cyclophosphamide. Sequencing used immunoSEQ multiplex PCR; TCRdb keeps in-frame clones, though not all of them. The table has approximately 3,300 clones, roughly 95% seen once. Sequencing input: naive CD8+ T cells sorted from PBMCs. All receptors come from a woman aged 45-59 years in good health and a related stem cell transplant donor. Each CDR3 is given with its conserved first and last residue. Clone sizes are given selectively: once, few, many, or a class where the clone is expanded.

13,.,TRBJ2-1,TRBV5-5,CASSLDGGVEQFF
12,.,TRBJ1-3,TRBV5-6,CASSLYEDTIYF
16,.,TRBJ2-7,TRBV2,CASSEGGLAGGYEQYF
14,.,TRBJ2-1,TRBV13,CASSEGNPAGEQFF
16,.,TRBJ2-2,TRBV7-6,CASSLGPSGNTGELFF
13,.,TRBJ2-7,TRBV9,CASSPTQAYEQYF
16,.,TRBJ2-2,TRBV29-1,CSVEGGLAGNTGELFF
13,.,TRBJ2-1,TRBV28,CATRDLTYNEQFF
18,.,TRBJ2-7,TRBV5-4,CASRLDRGTPRPSYEQYF
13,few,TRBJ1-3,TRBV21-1,CASHHDLGNTIYF
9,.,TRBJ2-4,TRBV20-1,CSAPPTCYF
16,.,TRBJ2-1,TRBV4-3,CASSLTREGSSNEQFF
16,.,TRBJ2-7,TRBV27,CASSPRVAGVTYEQYF
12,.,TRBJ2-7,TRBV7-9,CASSRVSYEQYF
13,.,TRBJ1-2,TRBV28,CASFTGIYYGYTF
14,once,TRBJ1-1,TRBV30,CAWSPPERAVEAFF
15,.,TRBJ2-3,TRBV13,CASSLGHTRTDTQYF